These 9 T cell receptor beta chains originate from one sample sequenced in a study of blood T cell repertoires in COVID-19. The protocol was immunoSEQ multiplex PCR, while the TCRdb copy is restricted to in-frame clones and leaves out a portion. The data show roughly 230,000 clones, with 84% seen just once and about 3% held by the top ten. Sequences were obtained from PBMCs or T cells enriched from blood (not recorded which). Source of these receptors: a man aged 50 or older who had recovered from COVID-19.

In its sample, this clone was seen a few times. V gene TRBV6-1 combines with J gene TRBJ1-2; maybe TRBD1 (5 bases). This CDR3 is built from 15 residues. Trimming took 1 base from V and 5 from J, leaving 14 bases between them. Germline-derived CDR1 and CDR2 are MNHNS and SASEGT. Here the CDR3 DNA reads TGTGCCAGCAGTGAAGTCCCAGGGTCGTGGTATGGCTACACCTTC. Its protein product is CASSEVPGSWYGYTF.

The V call is TRBV6-5, the J call TRBJ2-1; 9 positions match TRBD1. The CDR3 totals 15 residues. Germline CDR1 reads MNHEY; CDR2 reads SVGAGI. J was trimmed by 6 bases and V by 0 bases; bases with no gene match: 3. The CDR3 sequence is CASSYSGTGFNEQFF. Written as DNA, the CDR3 is TGTGCCAGCAGTTACTCAGGGACAGGGTTCAATGAGCAGTTCTTC.

In nucleotides, the CDR3 is TGCGCCAGCAGCTCACAGGGGGCGCTTAACGAGCAGTACTTC. This codes for CASSSQGALNEQYF. V gene TRBV5-1 combines with J gene TRBJ2-7; TRBD1 matches 9 bases. Looked up from germline, CDR1 is SGHRS and CDR2 is YFSETQ. The CDR3 consists of 14 residues. Unmatched junction bases numbered 6, after V lost 3 bases and J lost 5 bases.

This rearrangement joins TRBV6-5 to TRBJ1-3; D not resolved. V was shortened by 2 bases and J by 5 bases, with 10 bases between the two germline ends. The CDR3 extends over 14 amino acids. Germline CDR1 and CDR2: MNHEY and SVGAGI. The CDR3 DNA is TGTGCCAGCAGTTACGACGGGGTTAGAAACACCATATATTTT. It is translated as CASSYDGVRNTIYF.

The rearrangement links TRBV4-2 to TRBJ2-5, with D possibly matching TRBD2 (6 bases). The CDR3 is 14 amino acids. Trimming removed 0 bases at V and 5 bases at J, with 10 bases between. CDR1 is LGHNA, CDR2 YNFKEQ, per germline. In DNA, the CDR3 is TGTGCCAGCAGCCAAGATGTGGGGGGTGAGACCCAGTACTTC. Protein sequence: CASSQDVGGETQYF.

V is TRBV5-1 and J is TRBJ1-3, with 8 bases lining up with TRBD1. The CDR3 totals 15 residues. The V gene end was trimmed by 4 bases and the J gene end by 0 bases; junction bases not matched to a gene: 3. In germline, CDR1 is SGHRS, CDR2 YFSETQ. CDR3 sequence (DNA): TGCGCCAGCAGCGTACAGGGGGGCTCTGGAAACACCATATATTTT. Protein: CASSVQGGSGNTIYF.

The chain employs TRBV2 and TRBJ1-2, with 9 bases aligning to TRBD1. The CDR3 extends over 15 amino acids. V gave up 2 bases and J gave up 8 bases; unmatched junction bases: 9. The germline V gene has CDR1 SNHLY and CDR2 FYNNEI. The CDR3 loop reads CASSEYHGTGKGYTF. The CDR3 DNA reads TGTGCCAGCAGTGAATATCATGGGACAGGGAAAGGCTACACCTTC.

The rearrangement uses TRBV28 and TRBJ1-1, with a weak D call TRBD1 (6 bases). The CDR3 sequence is 12 residues long. Germline lookup yields CDR1 MDHEN and CDR2 SYDVKM. V was pared by 5 bases and J by 10 bases, with 14 bases between. CDR3 in amino acids: CASSRDTWGAFF. The CDR3 coding sequence is TGTGCCAGCAGTCGGGACACCTGGGGAGCTTTCTTT.

V usage is TRBV6-5 and J usage is TRBJ1-3, with 7 positions matching TRBD1. V was pared by 8 bases and J by 2 bases, with 9 bases of the junction left unmatched. This CDR3 contains 15 residues. From germline, CDR1 is MNHEY and CDR2 SVGAGI. CDR3 amino acids: CASFRGGGTGNTIYF. DNA for the CDR3: TGTGCCAGCTTTCGTGGAGGGGGCACTGGAAACACCATATATTTT.